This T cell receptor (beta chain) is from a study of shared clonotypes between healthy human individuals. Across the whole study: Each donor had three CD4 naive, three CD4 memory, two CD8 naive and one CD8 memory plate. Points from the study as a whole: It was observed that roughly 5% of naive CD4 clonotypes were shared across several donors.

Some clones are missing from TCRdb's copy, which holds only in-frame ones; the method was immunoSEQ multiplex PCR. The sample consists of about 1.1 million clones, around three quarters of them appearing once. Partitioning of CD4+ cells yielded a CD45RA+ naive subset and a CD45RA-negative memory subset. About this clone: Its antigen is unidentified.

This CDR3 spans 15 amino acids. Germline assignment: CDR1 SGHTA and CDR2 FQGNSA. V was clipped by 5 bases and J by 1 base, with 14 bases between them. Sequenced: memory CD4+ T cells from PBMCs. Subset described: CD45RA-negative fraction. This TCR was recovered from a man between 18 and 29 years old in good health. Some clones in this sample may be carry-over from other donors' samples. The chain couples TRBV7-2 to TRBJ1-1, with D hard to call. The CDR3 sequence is CASSPWVSSNTEAFF. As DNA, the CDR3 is TGTGCCAGCAGCCCGTGGGTCTCCTCGAACACTGAAGCTTTCTTT.